The entry below describes one T cell receptor (beta chain). Its antigen is still unknown. This entry belongs to a study of shared clonotypes between healthy human individuals. Study information: A couple of female and three male donors aged 18 to 49 were enrolled. Regarding the study as a whole: Only blood was sampled, and tissue TCR repertoires likely differ from blood ones. Generation probabilities were higher for clonotypes shared across all four sorted-subset donors than for unshared ones.

Using immunoSEQ multiplex PCR, the repertoire was profiled, and TCRdb retains in-frame clones only, with some absent. The table lists some 2,000,000 clones, 90% to 97% of them singletons. The CDR3 runs to 16 residues. The chain employs TRBV21-1 and TRBJ1-6. TRBV21-1 is a pseudogene locus. Source material: naive CD4+ T cells sorted from blood. The sample's subset: CD45RA+ positively selected. The clonotype was recovered from a man younger than 35 in good health. The DNA of the CDR3 is TGTGCCACCAACCGGAAGCTTCACTCCTATAATTCACCCCTCCACTTT. It yields the protein CATNRKLHSYNSPLHF.